This entry features one T cell receptor beta chain sequence. The target antigen is unknown. The junction differs from germline at one of its ends, possibly a read error. This record belongs to a study of T cells in Graves' hyperthyroidism and ophthalmopathy. Study conclusions and caveats: Patients with ophthalmopathy were separated from those with stable hyperthyroidism by a 13 V-J model.

Germline V gene sequence: CDR1 SGDLS, CDR2 YYNGEE. The CDR3 has 15 amino acids. Inclusion characteristics of ophthalmopathy patients comprised a Clinical Activity Score of at least 3, a NOSPECS grade of at least 4, and duration under 3 months. In making diagnoses, clinical symptoms, serum thyroxine and TRAb, thyroid ultrasound and orbital computed tomography were all used. RNA transcripts gave rise to amplified TCR beta CDR3 regions. HTBI primers were used for first-round RT-PCR of the TCR CDR3. TCRdb called the multiplex PCR reads again in MiXCR, with one record for every CDR3 protein. This sample has some 550,000 distinct CDR3 sequences, with about a sixth found just once.

This receptor was obtained from a woman in her forties with Graves' ophthalmopathy. The chain uses TRBV9 and TRBJ1-2; D unclear. Material for sequencing was blood. For the CDR3, the DNA is TGTGCCGGCAGCGTAGAAGGTAGTCCTAACTATGGCTACACCTTC. Amino acids: CAGSVEGSPNYGYTF.